This T cell receptor (beta chain) was profiled in a study of T cells after yellow fever vaccination. TCRdb re-derived calls from the 5' RACE reads in MiXCR, one entry per CDR3 protein. The sample gives about 340,000 distinct CDR3 sequences, around 4.1% of which show up once; 24% is in the top ten. The V gene lost 6 bases and the J gene lost 6 bases, with 14 bases spanning the gap. The CDR3 sequence is 14 residues long. This chain uses TRBV12-3 or TRBV12-4 with TRBJ1-4; D uncertain. This TCR derives from a young man who received the YFV17D yellow fever vaccine. This sample comprised PBMCs, obtained 5 days after the yellow fever booster vaccination. The CDR3 sequence: CASSRNLGYEKLFF. CDR3 in DNA: TGTGCCAGCAGCCGCAACCTAGGTTATGAAAAACTGTTTTTT.